This TCR beta chain was obtained from a study of CD8 T cells in Susac syndrome. A quantity of roughly 0.5 to 1 ug RNA underwent reverse transcription using random hexamers. Amplification of TCR beta CDR3 spanned 54 Vbeta and 13 Jbeta via immunoSEQ multiplex PCR. TCRdb passed the immunoSEQ multiplex PCR reads through MiXCR, listing each CDR3 protein once. The sample has around 280,000 distinct CDR3 sequences, just over 90% seen once. Looked up from germline, CDR1 is LGHDT and CDR2 is YNNKEL (reference sequence). The CDR3 has 15 residues. Trimming shortened V by 1 base and J by 4 bases, and 12 bases separated the two germline ends.

This TCR came from a human donor with multiple sclerosis. The sequencing sample was made of CD4+ T cells from PBMCs. The V call is TRBV3-1, the J call TRBJ2-3; D is unclear. The CDR3 spells CASSQGLLASDTQYF. The DNA for the CDR3 is TGTGCCAGCAGCCAAGGTTTATTAGCTTCAGATACGCAGTATTTT.